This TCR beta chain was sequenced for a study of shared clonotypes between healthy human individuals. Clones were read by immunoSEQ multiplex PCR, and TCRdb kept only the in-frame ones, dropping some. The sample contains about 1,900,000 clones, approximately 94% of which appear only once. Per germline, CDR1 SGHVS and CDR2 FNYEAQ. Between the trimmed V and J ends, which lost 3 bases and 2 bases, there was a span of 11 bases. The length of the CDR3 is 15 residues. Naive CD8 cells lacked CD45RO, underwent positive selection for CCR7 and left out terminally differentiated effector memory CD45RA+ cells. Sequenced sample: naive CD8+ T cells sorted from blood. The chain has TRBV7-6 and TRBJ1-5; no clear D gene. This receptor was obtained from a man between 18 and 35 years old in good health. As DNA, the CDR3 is TGTGCCAGCAGCTTCCTGATGGGTGGCAATCAGCCCCAGCATTTT. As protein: CASSFLMGGNQPQHF.